A selection of T cell receptor beta chains follows, all from one sample in a study of T-cell memory formation after mild COVID-19. TCRdb re-called the 5' RACE reads through MiXCR, storing one row per CDR3 protein. The data show under 300,000 distinct CDR3 sequences, about a sixth seen once. The sample taken for sequencing was PBMCs or a T cell subset sorted from them (not recorded which). These receptors were collected from a man in his late teens or twenties who had mild COVID-19 (a few samples of this study predate the infection). Cell type and time point are not known. Each CDR3 is given with its conserved first and last residue. A D gene is named only where the DNA matches it firmly. Rows may omit the clone size; those that give it use once, few, many or a size class.

j_call: TRBJ1-6
v_call: TRBV20-1
clone_size: NA
d_call: NA
cdr3_nt: TGCAGTGTTCCGGGCTCCTATAATTCACCCCTCCACTTT
cdr3_aa: CSVPGSYNSPLHF

j_call: TRBJ2-3
v_call: TRBV3-1
clone_size: few
d_call: NA
cdr3_nt: TGTGCCAGCAGTCACAATCGAAGAGGTAGCACGCAGTATTTT
cdr3_aa: CASSHNRRGSTQYF

j_call: TRBJ2-6
v_call: TRBV9
clone_size: few
d_call: TRBD1
cdr3_nt: TGTGCCAGCACGCCCGCCGGGACAGGTTTCTCTGGGGCCAACGTCCTGACTTTC
cdr3_aa: CASTPAGTGFSGANVLTF

j_call: TRBJ2-1
v_call: TRBV20-1
clone_size: NA
d_call: NA
cdr3_nt: TGCAGTGCTGAAGAGGATCTAGTTGTGGTTATCAATGAGCAGTTCTTC
cdr3_aa: CSAEEDLVVVINEQFF

j_call: TRBJ1-6
v_call: TRBV5-1
clone_size: many
d_call: NA
cdr3_nt: TGCGCCAGCAGACGGACAGCGACTCTGTCACCCCTCCACTTT
cdr3_aa: CASRRTATLSPLHF

j_call: TRBJ1-2
v_call: TRBV25-1
clone_size: few
d_call: TRBD1
cdr3_nt: TGTGCCAGCAGTGACACAGGACAGGCCTTCTATGGCTACACCTTC
cdr3_aa: CASSDTGQAFYGYTF

j_call: TRBJ2-1
v_call: TRBV9
clone_size: few
d_call: TRBD1
cdr3_nt: TGTGCCAGCAGCGTTGGCAGGGGGTTTAACAATGAGCAGTTCTTC
cdr3_aa: CASSVGRGFNNEQFF

j_call: TRBJ1-2
v_call: TRBV12-3/TRBV12-4
clone_size: NA
d_call: TRBD1
cdr3_nt: TGTGCCAGCACTTACGGGCCAGGGGGTAACTATGGCTACACCTTC
cdr3_aa: CASTYGPGGNYGYTF

j_call: TRBJ2-2
v_call: TRBV7-9
clone_size: few
d_call: NA
cdr3_nt: TGTGCCAGCAGCATGCTCGTAAGCGGAAACCCCGGGGAGCTGTTTTTT
cdr3_aa: CASSMLVSGNPGELFF

j_call: TRBJ2-5
v_call: TRBV5-1
clone_size: few
d_call: NA
cdr3_nt: TGCGCCAGCAGCTCCGGGACGGAGACCCAGTACTTC
cdr3_aa: CASSSGTETQYF

j_call: TRBJ2-5
v_call: TRBV7-2
clone_size: NA
d_call: NA
cdr3_nt: TGTGCCAGCAGCTTAGAGAACCAAGAGACCCAGTACTTC
cdr3_aa: CASSLENQETQYF

j_call: TRBJ2-3
v_call: TRBV18
clone_size: few
d_call: NA
cdr3_nt: TGTGCCAGCTCACCAAAGGGGCGCAAGCAGTATTTT
cdr3_aa: CASSPKGRKQYF

j_call: TRBJ2-1
v_call: TRBV10-3
clone_size: few
d_call: NA
cdr3_nt: TGTGCCATCGGGGAGTTCTACAATGAGCAGTTCTTC
cdr3_aa: CAIGEFYNEQFF

j_call: TRBJ2-2
v_call: TRBV7-9
clone_size: few
d_call: TRBD1
cdr3_nt: TGTGCCAGCAGCTCCCGGATAATGACAGGGGACAACACCGGGGAGCTGTTTTTT
cdr3_aa: CASSSRIMTGDNTGELFF

j_call: TRBJ1-4
v_call: TRBV7-6
clone_size: few
d_call: TRBD1
cdr3_nt: TGTGCCAGCAGCTTCACACAGGGGATGGTACGGGAAAAACTGTTTTTT
cdr3_aa: CASSFTQGMVREKLFF

j_call: TRBJ2-1
v_call: TRBV15
clone_size: few
d_call: TRBD2
cdr3_nt: TGTGCCACCAGCAGAGGCCTAGCGGGGGCCAACAATGAGCAGTTCTTC
cdr3_aa: CATSRGLAGANNEQFF

j_call: TRBJ2-1
v_call: TRBV5-1
clone_size: NA
d_call: TRBD1
cdr3_nt: TGCGCCAGCAGCCTCGGGACAGGAGACAATGAGCAGTTCTTC
cdr3_aa: CASSLGTGDNEQFF

j_call: TRBJ2-3
v_call: TRBV5-1
clone_size: NA
d_call: NA
cdr3_nt: TGCGCCAGCAGCTTGACAGGGTCCGTGGATACGCAGTATTTT
cdr3_aa: CASSLTGSVDTQYF

j_call: TRBJ2-1
v_call: TRBV24-1
clone_size: NA
d_call: NA
cdr3_nt: TGTGCCACCAGTGCATACAGGGAGGGTGAGCAGTTCTTC
cdr3_aa: CATSAYREGEQFF

j_call: TRBJ1-6
v_call: TRBV23-1
clone_size: NA
d_call: TRBD1
cdr3_nt: TGCGCCAGCAGTCAACTACGGACAGGTGGCTCACCCCTCCACTTT
cdr3_aa: CASSQLRTGGSPLHF

j_call: TRBJ2-1
v_call: TRBV20-1
clone_size: few
d_call: TRBD2
cdr3_nt: TGCAGTGGAAGCCCGGGAGGGCAACCTTACAATGAGCAGTTCTTC
cdr3_aa: CSGSPGGQPYNEQFF

j_call: TRBJ2-2
v_call: TRBV9
clone_size: few
d_call: NA
cdr3_nt: TGTGCCAGCAGCGTGGGATACGGGGACACCGGGGAGCTGTTTTTT
cdr3_aa: CASSVGYGDTGELFF

j_call: TRBJ2-7
v_call: TRBV6-1
clone_size: NA
d_call: NA
cdr3_nt: TGTGCCAGCAGTGACGAGGACTTATACGAGCAGTACTTC
cdr3_aa: CASSDEDLYEQYF

j_call: TRBJ1-2
v_call: TRBV7-2
clone_size: NA
d_call: NA
cdr3_nt: TGTGCCAGCAGCCCGGGGTTCAAGCTCTATGGCTACACCTTC
cdr3_aa: CASSPGFKLYGYTF

j_call: TRBJ1-2
v_call: TRBV29-1
clone_size: NA
d_call: TRBD1
cdr3_nt: TGCAGCGTTGAATCGACAGGGGGAGGCTACACCTTC
cdr3_aa: CSVESTGGGYTF

j_call: TRBJ1-1
v_call: TRBV15
clone_size: NA
d_call: NA
cdr3_nt: TGTGCCACCAGCAGAGAAGGCAGTGACACTGAAGCTTTCTTT
cdr3_aa: CATSREGSDTEAFF

j_call: TRBJ2-4
v_call: TRBV5-1
clone_size: few
d_call: TRBD1
cdr3_nt: TGCGCCAGCAGCTTAAGGACAGGGGAAAACATTCAGTACTTC
cdr3_aa: CASSLRTGENIQYF

j_call: TRBJ2-5
v_call: TRBV4-3
clone_size: few
d_call: NA
cdr3_nt: TGCGCCAGCAGCCAAGGCAAGAGCAGGCAAGAGACCCAGTACTTC
cdr3_aa: CASSQGKSRQETQYF

j_call: TRBJ1-1
v_call: TRBV11-2
clone_size: NA
d_call: TRBD1
cdr3_nt: TGTGCCAGCAGCTTAGTCGTGGGACAGGTGAACACTGAAGCTTTCTTT
cdr3_aa: CASSLVVGQVNTEAFF